Sequencing of this T cell receptor (beta chain) was carried out in a study of T cells in narcolepsy. Whole-study context: Patients with NT1 or NT2 and healthy control donors were enrolled.

The V end lost 4 bases, the J end lost 0 bases, and 8 bases lay between the germline ends. CDR3 size: 13 residues. Germline loops: CDR1 GTSNPN, CDR2 SVGIG (reference sequence). As regards this clone: Its antigen is still unknown.

Only in-frame clones appear in the TCRdb table, and some are missing; sequencing was by immunoSEQ multiplex PCR. This table holds some 10,000 clones, about 75% found once. The study's findings and limits: Autoreactive HCRT-specific and TRIB2-specific clonotypes were marked in same-patient CSF-versus-blood CD4+ comparisons. Blood of same and different patients, but not healthy controls, reportedly held recurring autoreactive clonotypes.

J is TRBJ2-3 and V is TRBV30; maybe TRBD1 (5 bases). The receptor comes from a human donor with narcolepsy. Sequenced input: CD45RA- memory CD8+ T cells from PBMCs. CDR3 amino acids: CAWTGSSTDTQYF. The CDR3 region has the DNA TGTGCCTGGACAGGGTCAAGCACAGATACGCAGTATTTT. The full variable domain, completed using reference TRBV30 and TRBJ2-3, is SQTIHQWPATLVQPVGSPLSLECTVEGTSNPNLYWYRQAAGRGLQLLFYSVGIGQISSEVPQNLSASRPQDRQFILSSKKLLLSDSGFYLCAWTGSSTDTQYFGPGTRLTVL.